This T cell receptor beta chain derives from a study of blood T cell repertoires in COVID-19. Study-wide context: Sites in the United States, Italy and Spain provided acute and convalescent COVID-19 samples.

Enrollment of patients from Seattle took place during active infection, with longitudinal follow-up. Germline-derived CDR1 and CDR2 are SGHRS and YFSETQ. Trimming took 1 base from V and 7 from J, leaving 15 bases between them. CDR3 length: 14 residues. As originally analysed: Nucleated cell counts were estimated from reference gene primer amplification. Libraries were prepared by immunoSEQ multiplex PCR; TCRdb keeps only in-frame clonotypes and omits some of them. V, J and clone size are taken as reported in that table, and D and trimming were inferred from the DNA itself. This table has about 260,000 clones, 85% to 90% appearing once.

The sequenced material came from peripheral blood. The chain combines TRBV5-1 with TRBJ2-7; D might be TRBD1 (8 bases). This receptor was obtained from a woman aged 55-69 years with COVID-19, enrolled during active disease. The CDR3 bases are TGCGCCAGCAGCTTGCCTACAGGGGGGGGAGAGCAGTACTTC. It is translated as CASSLPTGGGEQYF.